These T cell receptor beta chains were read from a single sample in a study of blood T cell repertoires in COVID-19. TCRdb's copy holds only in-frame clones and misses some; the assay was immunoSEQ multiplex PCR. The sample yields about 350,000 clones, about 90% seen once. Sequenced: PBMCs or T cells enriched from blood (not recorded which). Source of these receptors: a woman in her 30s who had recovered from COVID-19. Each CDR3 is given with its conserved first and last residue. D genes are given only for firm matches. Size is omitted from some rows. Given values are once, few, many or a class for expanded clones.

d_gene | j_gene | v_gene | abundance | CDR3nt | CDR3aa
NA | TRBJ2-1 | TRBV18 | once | TGTGCCAGCTCATACTCCGGGACTGTAAGCTCCTACAATGAGCAGTTCTTC | CASSYSGTVSSYNEQFF
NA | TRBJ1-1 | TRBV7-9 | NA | TGTGCCAGCAGTTCCGGAGAGAACACTGAAGCTTTCTTT | CASSSGENTEAFF
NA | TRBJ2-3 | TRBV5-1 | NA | TGCGCCAGCAGCCTACGGGACACCCAAATACTAACTAGCACAGATACGCAGTATTTT | CASSLRDTQILTSTDTQYF
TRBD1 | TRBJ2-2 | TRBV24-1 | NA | TGTGCCACCAGTGAGCAACCGGGACAGGGAGGCACCGGGGAGCTGTTTTTT | CATSEQPGQGGTGELFF
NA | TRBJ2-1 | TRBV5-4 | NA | TGTGCCACCGGACATTCAGGCTACAATGAGCAGTTCTTC | CATGHSGYNEQFF
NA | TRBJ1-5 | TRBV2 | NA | TGTGCCAGCAAGGGGTTATTGGGGGGAACCTCCAATCAGCCCCAGCATTTT | CASKGLLGGTSNQPQHF
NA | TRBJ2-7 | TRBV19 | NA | TGTGCCAGTAGTATCTTTGGGACATCGTTCAACTACGAGCAGTACTTC | CASSIFGTSFNYEQYF
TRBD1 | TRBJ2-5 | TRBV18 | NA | TGTGCCAGCTCGGGGAATGGACAGGAGCAAGAGACCCAGTACTTC | CASSGNGQEQETQYF
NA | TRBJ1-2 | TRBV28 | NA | TGTGCCAGCACCGAAGTAGGGCTAACTAGCGGAGGCTACACCTTC | CASTEVGLTSGGYTF
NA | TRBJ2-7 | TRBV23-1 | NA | TGCGCCAGCGTAGGGGGTTACGAGCAGTACTTC | CASVGGYEQYF
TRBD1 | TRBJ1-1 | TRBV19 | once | TGTGCCAGTAGTATCGGGACAGGGCGGGAAGCTTTCTTT | CASSIGTGREAFF
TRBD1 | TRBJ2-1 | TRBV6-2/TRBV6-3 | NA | TGTGCCAGCAGTCCCGGACAGGGCCCGTACAATGAGCAGTTCTTC | CASSPGQGPYNEQFF
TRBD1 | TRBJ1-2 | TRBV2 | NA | TGTGCCAGTGCTAAGGAGGGGGCGAGCTATGGCTACACCTTC | CASAKEGASYGYTF
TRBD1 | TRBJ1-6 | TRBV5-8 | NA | TGTGCCAGCAGCTTGCAGGGACAGGGGGCTAGTTCACCCCTCCACTTT | CASSLQGQGASSPLHF
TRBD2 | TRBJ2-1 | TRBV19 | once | TGTGCCAGTTCCTTAAAGCGGGGTAATTGGCAGTTCTTC | CASSLKRGNWQFF
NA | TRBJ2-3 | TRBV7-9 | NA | TGTGCCAGCAGCTTAGGCGGGGTCACAGATACGCAGTATTTT | CASSLGGVTDTQYF
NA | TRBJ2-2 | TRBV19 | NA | TGTGCCAGTAGTGGGGACCCGAGACAGGCGAACACCGGGGAGCTGTTTTTT | CASSGDPRQANTGELFF
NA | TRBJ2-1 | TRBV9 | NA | TGTGCCAGCAGCGGCCCGGGGGAAACCTACAATGAGCAGTTCTTC | CASSGPGETYNEQFF
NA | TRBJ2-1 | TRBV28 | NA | TGTGCCAGCAGTTCACCTCCGACTGGCAATGAGCAGTTCTTC | CASSSPPTGNEQFF
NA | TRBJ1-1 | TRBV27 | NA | TGTGCCAGCAGTTTTGCCGGGAGCACTGAAGCTTTCTTT | CASSFAGSTEAFF
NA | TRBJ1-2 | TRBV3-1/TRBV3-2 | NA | TGTGCCAGCAGCCAAGAACGAAGGGGCGACTATGGCTACACCTTC | CASSQERRGDYGYTF
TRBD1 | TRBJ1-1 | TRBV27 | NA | TGTGCCAGCAGTTTATCCCTTGGACAGGGGGAAGAAGCTTTCTTT | CASSLSLGQGEEAFF
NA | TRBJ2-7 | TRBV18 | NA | TGTGCCAGCTCACCATCAGACAGTCCCTACGAGCAGTACTTC | CASSPSDSPYEQYF
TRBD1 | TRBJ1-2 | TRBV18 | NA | TGTGCCAGCTCACGAGAACGGACAGGCCCCCAAGCTAACTATGGCTACACCTTC | CASSRERTGPQANYGYTF
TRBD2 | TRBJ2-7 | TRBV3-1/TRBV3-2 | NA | TGTGCCAGCAGCCAAGCCCAGCGGGGCTACGAGCAGTACTTC | CASSQAQRGYEQYF
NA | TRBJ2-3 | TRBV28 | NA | TGTGCCAGCGGATCTCACTACGCAGATACGCAGTATTTT | CASGSHYADTQYF
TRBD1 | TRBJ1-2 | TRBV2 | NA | TGTGCCAGCAGAGGTTCGGGACAGGGGGCCGGGGGCTACACCTTC | CASRGSGQGAGGYTF
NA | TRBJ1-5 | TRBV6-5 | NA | TGTGCCAGCAGCCCCTACAGGGCCCCCCAGCATTTT | CASSPYRAPQHF
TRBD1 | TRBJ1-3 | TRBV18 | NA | TGTGCCAGCTCATCGGGACAGGCGACCTCTGGAAACACCATATATTTT | CASSSGQATSGNTIYF
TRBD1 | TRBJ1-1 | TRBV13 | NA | TGTGCCAGCAGCCAGGGACAGGGGATGAACACTGAAGCTTTCTTT | CASSQGQGMNTEAFF
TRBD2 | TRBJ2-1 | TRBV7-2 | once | TGTGCCACCTCCTCGGAGCGGGGGCGACTTGGGGAGCAGTTCTTC | CATSSERGRLGEQFF
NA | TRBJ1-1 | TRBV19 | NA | TGTGCCAGTAGTATGGACGGAGGGGTCACTGAAGCTTTCTTT | CASSMDGGVTEAFF
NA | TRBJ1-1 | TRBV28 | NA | TGTGCCCACCTCGATGGCAGGTTGAACACTGAAGCTTTCTTT | CAHLDGRLNTEAFF
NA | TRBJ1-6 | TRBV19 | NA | TGTGCCAGTACCCCAACTGGGACACCGTATAATTCACCCCTCCACTTT | CASTPTGTPYNSPLHF
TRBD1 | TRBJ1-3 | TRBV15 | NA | TGTGCCACCAGCAGAGATCAGGGGGCGGGAAACACCATATATTTT | CATSRDQGAGNTIYF
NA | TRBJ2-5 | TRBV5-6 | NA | TGTGCCAGCAGCTTGGGGCGGCCCTCCTTTCTTCGTTGGACCCAGTACTTC | CASSLGRPSFLRWTQYF
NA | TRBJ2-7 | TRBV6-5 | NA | TGTGCCAGCACCTTGCCGGGAGCCGCCTACGAGCAGTACTTC | CASTLPGAAYEQYF
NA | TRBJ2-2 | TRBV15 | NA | TGTGCCACCAGCTACGACAGTTACACCGGGGAGCTGTTTTTT | CATSYDSYTGELFF
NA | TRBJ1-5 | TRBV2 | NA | TGTGCCAGCAGGCGGGGCGGAAATCAGCCCCAGCATTTT | CASRRGGNQPQHF
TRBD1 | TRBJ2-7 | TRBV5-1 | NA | TGCGCCAGCAGCTTGTGGGCAGGGGGCTACGAGCAGTACTTC | CASSLWAGGYEQYF